This TCR beta chain was observed in a study of cytomegalovirus exposure and HLA in healthy donors. Overall study results and limits: Overall, approximately 150 TCR beta chains were annotated as cytomegalovirus-associated. One cluster of highly shared sequence variants probably arose as a sequencing artifact. In vitro, a few CMV-associated chains proved specific for CMV antigens.

In the PCR, 60 Vbeta and 13 Jbeta primers were used. In the authors' workflow: In a later analysis, approximately 73 million unique TCR beta chains included roughly 11 million shared by two or more donors. Clones were read by immunoSEQ multiplex PCR, and TCRdb kept only the in-frame ones, dropping some. From that table come the V and J calls and clone size; the DNA was used to work out D and trimming. The table records some 140,000 clones, about 75% of them present only once. On this clone itself: Its antigen is not known.

V lost 1 base to trimming and J lost 5 bases; unmatched junction nucleotides: 12. CDR1 is SGHRS, CDR2 YFSETQ, per germline. The length of the CDR3 is 18 residues. J is TRBJ2-7 and V is TRBV5-1, with 13 bases identical to TRBD2. This TCR derives from a woman in her thirties or forties in good health and CMV-seronegative. Sequenced material: PBMCs. The CDR3 DNA is TGCGCCAGCAGCTTGAGTGGGACTAGCGGGACCCGAGGGGACGAGCAGTACTTC. It encodes CASSLSGTSGTRGDEQYF.